One and the same sample provided the 15 T cell receptor beta chains below, sequenced in a study of cytomegalovirus exposure and HLA in healthy donors. Both 60 Vbeta primers and 13 Jbeta primers went into the PCR. Repertoires were generated with immunoSEQ multiplex PCR, while TCRdb's copy carries only in-frame clones and drops some. The sample comprises more than 250,000 clones, 70% to 90% of which are singletons, and 2% to 3% rests with the top ten. Material for sequencing was PBMCs. These receptors were obtained from a woman aged 18-29 years in good health and CMV-seronegative.

This chain uses TRBV6-6 with TRBJ1-3, with D tentatively TRBD1 (6 bases). This CDR3 has 16 residues. The germline CDR1 and CDR2 sequences are MNHNY and SVGAGI (reference sequence). Trimming stripped 0 bases from V and 0 bases from J, with 9 bases between. The CDR3 DNA is TGTGCCAGCAGTTACTCGGTGGGGGCCTCTGGAAACACCATATATTTT. This translates into CASSYSVGASGNTIYF.

The chain carries TRBV7-5 and TRBJ1-5; the table's TRBD1 call for D was not verified on the DNA. TRBV7-5 is a recognized pseudogene. The CDR3 is made up of 20 amino acids. CDR3 DNA sequence: TGTGCCAGAAGCTCCCGGCGGGGACAGGGGGTATCGTCAATATTGCAGCCCCAGCATTTT. Its protein is CARSSRRGQGVSSILQPQHF.

The chain joins TRBV6-4 to TRBJ2-3; 10 nucleotides align to TRBD2. This CDR3 is 15 amino acids long. The germline V gene encodes CDR1 MRHNA and CDR2 SNTAGT. Trimming took 5 bases from V and 3 from J; bases not matched to a gene: 5. DNA for the CDR3: TGTGCCAGCAGTATGGGACTAGCGCTGACAGATACGCAGTATTTT. It encodes CASSMGLALTDTQYF.

The chain recombines TRBV2 with TRBJ1-5; D gene ambiguous. V shed 5 bases and J shed 5 bases, with 13 bases lying between them. This CDR3 is 14 amino acids long. Germline V lookup: CDR1 SNHLY, CDR2 FYNNEI. In DNA, the CDR3 is TGTGCCAGCAGTCTAGTCATAGAGGATCAGCCCCAGCATTTT. Its protein product is CASSLVIEDQPQHF.

In its sample, this clone was seen a few times. The rearrangement links TRBV5-1 to TRBJ2-7; 11 bases align to TRBD1. The CDR3 contains 16 residues. V shed 4 bases, J shed 2 bases, and the junction held 8 bases outside the gene matches. Germline-derived CDR1 and CDR2 are SGHRS and YFSETQ. The CDR3 reads CASSRTGGSLPYEQYF. In DNA, the CDR3 is TGCGCCAGCAGCAGGACAGGGGGCTCCCTTCCCTACGAGCAGTACTTC.

This rearrangement joins TRBV5-1 to TRBJ1-3; D call uncertain. The germline V and J ends were trimmed by 0 bases and 4 bases, with 8 bases remaining between them. The CDR3 is made up of 14 amino acids. The germline gives CDR1 SGHRS, CDR2 YFSETQ. The CDR3 here is CASSLDRQGNTIYF. Here the CDR3 DNA reads TGCGCCAGCAGCTTGGATCGACAAGGAAACACCATATATTTT.

The J gene is TRBJ1-3, the V gene TRBV4-2, with D unresolved. CDR1 LGHNA and CDR2 YNFKEQ come from the germline V gene. CDR3 length: 16 amino acids. V lost 0 bases to trimming and J lost 0 bases, with 9 bases between them. This CDR3 reads CASSQDLAGSGNTIYF. The DNA for the CDR3 is TGTGCCAGCAGCCAAGATTTGGCAGGCTCTGGAAACACCATATATTTT.

This sequence joins TRBV5-1 and TRBJ2-5; 7 positions match TRBD1. The CDR3 sequence is 14 residues long. Germline lookup yields CDR1 SGHRS and CDR2 YFSETQ. V was pared by 2 bases and J by 0 bases, with 1 base of the junction left unmatched. The chain's CDR3 is CASSLGTDQETQYF. The CDR3, as DNA: TGCGCCAGCAGCTTAGGGACAGACCAAGAGACCCAGTACTTC.

This clone was recorded once. One junction end does not reproduce the germline sequence, and a read error may be involved. The chain recombines TRBV7-9 with TRBJ1-1; D ambiguous. This CDR3 region has 12 residues. Germline V gene lookup returns CDR1 SEHNR and CDR2 FQNEAQ (reference sequence). The CDR3 reads CSSTTVLDEAFF. The CDR3, as DNA: TGTTCCAGCACCACAGTCCTTGATGAAGCTTTCTTT.

This clone showed up just a few times. The rearrangement uses TRBV5-1 and TRBJ1-1; TRBD1 agrees at 11 bases. From germline, CDR1 is SGHRS and CDR2 YFSETQ. The V gene end was trimmed by 0 bases and the J gene end by 0 bases; junction bases not matched to a gene: 7. The CDR3 is 18 residues long. The CDR3 sequence: CASSLAGTGGTLNTEAFF. The CDR3 DNA sequence: TGCGCCAGCAGCTTGGCCGGGACAGGGGGTACGCTGAACACTGAAGCTTTCTTT.

A few counts support this clone. The V call is TRBV27, the J call TRBJ2-2, with a weak D call TRBD1 (6 bases). From germline, CDR1 is MNHEY and CDR2 SMNVEV (reference sequence). Trimming stripped 6 bases from V and 1 base from J, with 12 bases between. The length of the CDR3 is 15 residues. Here the CDR3 reads CASRSLGQNTGELFF. CDR3 bases: TGTGCCAGCAGAAGTCTGGGACAGAACACCGGGGAGCTGTTTTTT.

This clone was found once. This sequence joins TRBV7-2 and TRBJ2-5, with 8 bases matching TRBD2. After removal of 5 bases from V and 6 bases from J, the junction contained 8 bases not matched to a gene. Looked up from germline, CDR1 is SGHTA and CDR2 is FQGNSA. This CDR3 comprises 14 residues. The CDR3 loop reads CASSRPGGAKTQYF. CDR3 coding DNA: TGTGCCAGCAGCCGTCCCGGGGGGGCGAAGACCCAGTACTTC.

V is TRBV10-3 and J is TRBJ2-3; 15 bases match TRBD2. Germline V gives CDR1 ENHRY, CDR2 SYGVKD. The V segment lost 6 bases and the J segment 2 bases; nucleotides outside the gene matches: 9. The CDR3 has 18 amino acids. CDR3 sequence reads: CAIRRTSGGDVYTDTQYF. As DNA, the CDR3 is TGTGCCATCAGGCGGACTAGCGGGGGGGATGTGTACACAGATACGCAGTATTTT.

The chain has TRBV9 and TRBJ2-3; D is unresolved. The CDR3 consists of 13 residues. Germline CDR1 is SGDLS and CDR2 is YYNGEE. Trimming cost V 1 base and J 4 bases, with 7 bases left between them. Written as DNA, the CDR3 is TGTGCCAGCAGCGTATTTGAGGCAGATACGCAGTATTTT. This encodes CASSVFEADTQYF.

The V gene is TRBV29-1, the J gene TRBJ2-3; 8 bases are a match to TRBD2. V gave up 4 bases and J gave up 1 base; unmatched junction bases: 7. The length of the CDR3 is 15 residues. Germline V gene sequence: CDR1 SQVTM, CDR2 ANQGSEA. CDR3 nucleotides: TGCAGCGTTGCGGGCGGGGGGCGTCGCACAGATACGCAGTATTTT. Residues: CSVAGGGRRTDTQYF.